The sequence of this TCR beta chain was determined in a study of blood T cell repertoires in COVID-19. As for the study in general: Sites in the United States, Italy and Spain provided acute and convalescent COVID-19 samples. Sources were T cells, B-cell-depleted T cells, or PBMCs; the material itself was cDNA or gDNA.

Measured with immunoSEQ multiplex PCR; TCRdb has only the in-frame clones, and not every one. The sample consists of a few hundred thousand clones, roughly nine tenths of them appearing once. This CDR3 region has 18 residues. Assignments of participants to cohorts depended upon their own reported clinical history. Sequencing input: PBMCs or T cells enriched from blood (not recorded which). V and J are TRBV21-1 and TRBJ1-2. TRBV21-1 is listed as a pseudogene. This TCR was sampled from a human donor in a cohort exposed to, infected with or recovered from COVID-19 (not recorded which). The donor label of this sample is uncertain. CDR3 sequence (DNA): TGTGCCAGCCCCCGCCCCTTCCCCGGGAGGCGGTGGCGGGATGGCTACACCTTC. Its translation is CASPRPFPGRRWRDGYTF.